Many counts were recorded for the clone carrying this TCR beta chain. Preparing the TCRbeta library involved the use of unique molecular identifiers. TCRdb called the PCR reads again in MiXCR, with one record for every CDR3 protein. The top ten clones hold around 23% of a sample with fewer than 25,000 distinct CDR3 sequences, 9.5% to 13% of them seen once. These data come from a study of T-cell reconstitution after alpha-beta-depleted transplantation in children. Germline V gene sequence: CDR1 SEHNR, CDR2 FQNEAQ (reference sequence). Trimming took 10 bases from V and 4 from J, leaving 5 bases between them. The CDR3 totals 10 residues.

The sample was PBMCs from the stem cell graft donor, taken from the stem cell graft. The chain carries TRBV7-9 and TRBJ1-5, with unresolved D. This clonotype was obtained from a human donor who donated a stem cell graft to a child with chronic granulomatous disease. The CDR3 loop reads CATGNQPQHF. The CDR3 nucleotides read TGTGCCACCGGAAATCAGCCCCAGCATTTT.